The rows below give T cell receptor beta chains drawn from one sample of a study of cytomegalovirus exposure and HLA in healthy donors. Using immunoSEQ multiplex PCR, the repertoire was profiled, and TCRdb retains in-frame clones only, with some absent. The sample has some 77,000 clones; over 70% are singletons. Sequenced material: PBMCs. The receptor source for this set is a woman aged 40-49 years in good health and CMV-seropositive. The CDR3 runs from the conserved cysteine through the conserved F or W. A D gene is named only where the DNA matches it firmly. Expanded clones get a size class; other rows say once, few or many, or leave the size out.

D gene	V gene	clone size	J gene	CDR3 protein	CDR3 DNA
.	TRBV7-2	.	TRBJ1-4	CASSSQGPEKLFF	TGTGCCAGCAGCTCCCAGGGCCCTGAAAAACTGTTTTTT
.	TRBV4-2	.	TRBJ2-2	CASSRTGTDITGELFF	TGTGCCAGCAGCCGCACAGGGACCGACATAACCGGGGAGCTGTTTTTT
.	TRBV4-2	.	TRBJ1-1	CASSQEGLGVTEAFF	TGTGCCAGCAGCCAAGAAGGTCTCGGGGTCACTGAAGCTTTCTTT
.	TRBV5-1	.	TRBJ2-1	CASSLGRGGKLTSYNEQFF	TGCGCCAGCAGCTTGGGGAGGGGCGGTAAACTAACCTCCTACAATGAGCAGTTCTTC
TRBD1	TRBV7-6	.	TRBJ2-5	CASSPQGAAAVQETQYF	TGTGCCAGCAGCCCGCAGGGGGCGGCGGCGGTCCAAGAGACCCAGTACTTC
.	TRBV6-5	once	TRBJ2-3	CASSSTYSTDTQYF	TGTGCCAGCAGTTCCACTTATAGCACAGATACGCAGTATTTT
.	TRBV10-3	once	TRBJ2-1	CAISESISGGRIWYQFF	TGTGCCATCAGTGAGTCGATTTCGGGGGGCCGAATCTGGTACCAGTTCTTC
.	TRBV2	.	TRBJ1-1	CASKDWNTEAFF	TGTGCCAGCAAAGACTGGAACACTGAAGCTTTCTTT
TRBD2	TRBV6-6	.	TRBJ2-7	CASSYSLAGVEQYF	TGTGCCAGCAGTTACTCTCTAGCGGGAGTCGAGCAGTACTTC
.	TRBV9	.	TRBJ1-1	CASSASGGVDTEAFF	TGTGCCAGCAGCGCAAGCGGAGGGGTCGACACTGAAGCTTTCTTT
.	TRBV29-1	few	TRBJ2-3	CSAKPGSGFSTDTQYF	TGCAGCGCCAAACCCGGGTCTGGGTTTAGCACAGATACGCAGTATTTT
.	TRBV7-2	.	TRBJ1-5	CASSLGGGQPQHF	TGTGCCAGCAGCTTAGGGGGGGGGCAGCCCCAGCATTTT
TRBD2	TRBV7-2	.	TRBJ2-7	CASRLAGAYEQYF	TGTGCCAGCAGACTAGCGGGAGCCTACGAGCAGTACTTC
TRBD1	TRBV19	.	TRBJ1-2	CASSSPGGNYGYTF	TGTGCCAGTAGCAGTCCAGGGGGTAACTATGGCTACACCTTC
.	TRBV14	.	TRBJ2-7	CASSVAHYEQYF	TGTGCCAGCAGTGTGGCCCACTACGAGCAGTACTTC
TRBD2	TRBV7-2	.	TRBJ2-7	CASSFGLAGGTYEQYF	TGTGCCAGCAGCTTTGGCCTAGCGGGAGGGACCTACGAGCAGTACTTC
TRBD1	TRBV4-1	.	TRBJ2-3	CASSQPGGSGTDTQYF	TGCGCCAGCAGCCAACCAGGGGGAAGTGGCACAGATACGCAGTATTTT
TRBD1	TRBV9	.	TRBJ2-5	CASSVAAGGEETQYF	TGTGCCAGCAGCGTAGCGGCAGGGGGTGAAGAGACCCAGTACTTC
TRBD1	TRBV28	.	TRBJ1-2	CASSIGTGRNYGYTF	TGTGCCAGCAGTATAGGGACAGGGCGTAACTATGGCTACACCTTC
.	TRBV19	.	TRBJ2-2	CASSIDSSTGELFF	TGTGCCAGTAGTATTGACTCATCCACCGGGGAGCTGTTTTTT
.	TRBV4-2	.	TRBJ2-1	CASSHESGGRDNEQFF	TGTGCCAGCAGCCATGAATCCGGGGGGCGGGACAATGAGCAGTTCTTC